The 32 T cell receptor beta chains presented below share a single source sample, sequenced in a study of cytomegalovirus exposure and HLA in healthy donors. Researchers ran the PCR with 60 Vbeta and 13 Jbeta primers. Sequencing was performed with immunoSEQ multiplex PCR; in TCRdb, only in-frame clones are kept and a portion is missing. This table has approximately 190,000 clones, over 70% appearing once. The sequencing input was PBMCs. These receptors came from a man in his forties or fifties in good health and CMV-seronegative.

The gene calls are TRBV6-5 and TRBJ1-2; TRBD1 matches at 7 bases. The CDR3 sequence is 12 residues long. V shed 5 bases, J shed 7 bases, and the junction held 4 bases outside the gene matches. CDR1 is MNHEY, CDR2 SVGAGI, per germline. DNA of the CDR3: TGTGCCAGCAGTCTACAGGGGACTGGCTACACCTTC. Amino acids: CASSLQGTGYTF.

Only a few counts were recorded for this clone. This sequence joins TRBV7-2 and TRBJ1-2; D is undetermined. This CDR3 has 13 amino acids. Germline loops: CDR1 SGHTA, CDR2 FQGNSA. Trimming took 7 bases from V and 0 from J, leaving 9 bases between them. This CDR3 reads CASTNRANYGYTF. CDR3 sequence (DNA): TGTGCCAGCACAAACAGAGCTAACTATGGCTACACCTTC.

The rearrangement joins TRBV27 to TRBJ1-4; D is unresolved. The ends were cut back, 2 bases at V and 0 bases at J, with 4 bases in the middle. This CDR3 region has 14 residues. CDR1 and CDR2 (germline): MNHEY, SMNVEV (reference sequence). CDR3 residues: CASSLQTTNEKLFF. For the CDR3, the DNA is TGTGCCAGCAGTTTACAGACAACTAATGAAAAACTGTTTTTT.

The chain carries TRBV4-3 and TRBJ2-4, with D perhaps matching TRBD2 (5 bases). The CDR3 has 16 residues. Trimming cost V 0 bases and J 4 bases, with 13 bases left between them. CDR1 is LGHNA and CDR2 is YSLEER in the germline V gene. DNA for the CDR3: TGCGCCAGCAGCCAAGATCGTGCCGGGGTAAAAAACATTCAGTACTTC. It specifies CASSQDRAGVKNIQYF.

This clone has more than one count but fewer than ten. The J gene is TRBJ2-6, the V gene TRBV27, with unresolved D. CDR3 length equals 14 residues. The germline gives CDR1 MNHEY, CDR2 SMNVEV (reference sequence). V dropped 4 bases and J dropped 1 base, with 5 bases sitting between them. CDR3 nucleotide sequence: TGTGCCAGCAGTTCCGCGTCTGGGGCCAACGTCCTGACTTTC. Encoded protein: CASSSASGANVLTF.

V is TRBV28 and J is TRBJ2-5; D unresolved. The CDR3 contains 11 residues. Trimming took 2 bases from V and 4 from J, leaving 2 bases between them. Germline V gene sequence: CDR1 MDHEN, CDR2 SYDVKM. The CDR3 is CASSLRETQYF. The DNA for the CDR3 is TGTGCCAGCAGTTTACGAGAGACCCAGTACTTC. The variable domain in full, completed from reference TRBV28 and TRBJ2-5, reads DVKVTQSSRYLVKRTGEKVFLECVQDMDHENMFWYRQDPGLGLRLIYFSYDVKMKEKGDIPEGYSVSREKKERFSLILESASTNQTSMYLCASSLRETQYFGPGTRLLVL.

This clone has a single count. The V gene is TRBV7-2, the J gene TRBJ1-6; D uncertain. The germline V and J ends were trimmed by 4 bases and 14 bases, with 21 bases remaining between them. CDR3 length: 15 amino acids. Looked up from germline, CDR1 is SGHTA and CDR2 is FQGNSA. The CDR3 sequence: CASSSSAGSFKALHF. The CDR3 DNA reads as TGTGCCAGCAGCTCATCGGCCGGGAGTTTTAAGGCCCTCCACTTT.

This clone has just a few counts. The chain carries TRBV11-1 and TRBJ2-6, with 10 nucleotides matching TRBD1. The CDR3 totals 17 residues. Germline-derived CDR1 and CDR2 are SGHAT and FQDESV (reference sequence). V shed 1 base and J 2 bases; nucleotides not matched to a gene: 2. The CDR3: CASSLDGTGAGANVLTF. The CDR3 DNA is TGTGCCAGCAGCTTAGACGGGACAGGGGCTGGGGCCAACGTCCTGACTTTC.

To note about this clone: One junction end does not reproduce the germline sequence, and a read error may be involved. The rearrangement links TRBV7-9 to TRBJ1-1; no clear D gene. From germline, CDR1 is SEHNR and CDR2 FQNEAQ (reference sequence). The CDR3 length is 12 residues. This CDR3 reads CAGSKEREEAFF. The DNA for the CDR3 is TGTGCCGGCAGCAAAGAGAGGGAGGAAGCTTTCTTT.

This clone was detected once. V is TRBV9 and J is TRBJ1-2; 7 bases are a match to TRBD1. The germline V gene encodes CDR1 SGDLS and CDR2 YYNGEE. The CDR3 consists of 13 residues. J was trimmed by 4 bases and V by 4 bases; bases with no gene match: 4. This chain's CDR3 is CASSQGGRYGYTF. As DNA, the CDR3 is TGTGCCAGCAGCCAGGGGGGACGCTATGGCTACACCTTC.

The J gene is TRBJ2-7, the V gene TRBV27; the D is unclear. The CDR3 is 14 residues long. V was trimmed by 2 bases and J by 1 base, leaving 9 bases between them. From germline, CDR1 is MNHEY and CDR2 SMNVEV (reference sequence). This CDR3 is CASSLTQQSYEQYF. The CDR3 coding sequence is TGTGCCAGCAGTTTAACACAGCAATCCTACGAGCAGTACTTC.

The chain carries TRBV19 and TRBJ1-5; the D gene is possibly TRBD1 (5 bases). Trimming shortened V by 9 bases and J by 4 bases, and 16 bases separated the two germline ends. Germline CDR1 LNHDA, CDR2 SQIVND (reference sequence). The CDR3 extends over 14 amino acids. In nucleotides, the CDR3 is TGTGCCAGCCGATTGACAGAAATTAATCAGCCCCAGCATTTT. Translated, it gives CASRLTEINQPQHF.

With respect to this clone: The junction and the germline gene differ at one end; a read error may be behind it. The chain combines TRBV2 with TRBJ1-4; D is possibly TRBD1 (6 bases). The germline gives CDR1 SNHLY, CDR2 FYNNEI. The CDR3 consists of 15 residues. The CDR3 loop is CASREGQSTNEKLFF. Here the CDR3 DNA reads TGTGCCAGCAGAGAAGGACAGTCAACTAATGAAAAACTGTTTTTT.

The CDR3 coding sequence is TGCGCCAGCAGCCCAGCGGGTCCTAACTATGGCTACACCTTC. Translation: CASSPAGPNYGYTF. This chain uses TRBV5-1 with TRBJ1-2; D remains ambiguous. V was clipped by 4 bases and J by 0 bases, with 10 bases between them. In germline, CDR1 is SGHRS, CDR2 YFSETQ. The CDR3 length is 14 residues. Filled out from reference TRBV5-1 and TRBJ1-2, the complete variable domain reads KAGVTQTPRYLIKTRGQQVTLSCSPISGHRSVSWYQQTPGQGLQFLFEYFSETQRNKGNFPGRFSGRQFSNSRSEMNVSTLELGDSALYLCASSPAGPNYGYTFGSGTRLTVV.

The chain has TRBV9 and TRBJ1-2; TRBD1 matches at 11 bases. From germline, CDR1 is SGDLS and CDR2 YYNGEE. The CDR3 is 16 residues long. The ends lost 3 bases at V and 4 bases at J; junction bases unmatched: 8. The CDR3 is CASSDNRDRGIYGYTF. As DNA, the CDR3 is TGTGCCAGCAGCGACAACCGGGACAGGGGGATCTATGGCTACACCTTC.

The J gene is TRBJ2-7, the V gene TRBV19; 7 bases agree with TRBD1. V shed 5 bases and J 2 bases; nucleotides not matched to a gene: 3. CDR1 is LNHDA, CDR2 SQIVND, per germline (reference sequence). The CDR3 runs 13 residues. In nucleotides, the CDR3 is TGTGCCAGTAGTCCCGGGACAGCCTACGAGCAGTACTTC. The encoded protein is CASSPGTAYEQYF.

The genes are TRBV5-1 and TRBJ1-6; the D is unclear. The V gene lost 0 bases and the J gene lost 9 bases, with 10 bases spanning the gap. The CDR3 totals 14 residues. Germline lookup yields CDR1 SGHRS and CDR2 YFSETQ. CDR3 amino acids: CASSLGVGGSPLHF. The CDR3 bases are TGCGCCAGCAGCTTGGGTGTCGGCGGTTCACCCCTCCACTTT.

In this sample, this clone turned up once. This chain links TRBV4-3 with TRBJ1-2; D unresolved. CDR1 and CDR2 from the germline V gene are LGHNA and YSLEER. V gave up 4 bases and J gave up 5 bases, with 17 bases separating them. The CDR3 has 15 residues. For the CDR3, the DNA is TGCGCCAGCAGCCCCCAGAAAGAGGGCGGTTATGGCTACACCTTC. Translating it yields CASSPQKEGGYGYTF.

V gene TRBV2 combines with J gene TRBJ1-2, with 7 positions matching TRBD1. V lost 9 bases and J lost 7; bases outside the gene matches: 5. CDR1 and CDR2 from the germline V gene are SNHLY and FYNNEI. CDR3 length equals 11 residues. The CDR3 is CASQGVGGYTF. The CDR3 DNA reads as TGTGCCAGTCAGGGGGTAGGTGGCTACACCTTC.

Notes on this clone: The final CDR3 position lacks the conserved phenylalanine or tryptophan, pointing to a likely read error. V and J are TRBV6-4 and TRBJ2-4; D unclear. Trimming shortened V by 6 bases and J by 4 bases, and 16 bases separated the two germline ends. This CDR3 is built from 15 residues. Germline V gives CDR1 MRHNA, CDR2 SNTAGT. The CDR3 loop is CASSRLSSGKNIQYL. The CDR3 bases are TGTGCCAGCAGCAGACTCTCCTCGGGTAAAAACATTCAGTACCTC.

This chain connects TRBV7-2 to TRBJ2-3, with D perhaps matching TRBD2 (6 bases). The CDR3 has 15 amino acids. V was cut by 4 bases and J by 6 bases, with 17 bases left in between. Germline CDR1 SGHTA, CDR2 FQGNSA. The CDR3 DNA reads as TGTGCCAGCAGCTCCACGGGACGGGAGAGGGATACGCAGTATTTT. This encodes CASSSTGRERDTQYF.

The chain joins TRBV5-5 to TRBJ1-6; D is unclear. The germline V gene encodes CDR1 SGHKS and CDR2 YYEKEE (reference sequence). With 2 bases removed from V and 7 bases from J, the gap between germline ends came to 10 bases. The CDR3 length is 14 residues. CDR3 in DNA: TGTGCCAGCAGCTTTCGGGAGAGGAATTCACCCCTCCACTTT. It encodes CASSFRERNSPLHF.

The rearrangement joins TRBV27 to TRBJ1-2; possibly TRBD1 for D (5 bases). Germline CDR1 is MNHEY and CDR2 is SMNVEV (reference sequence). This CDR3 has 14 amino acids. V shed 4 bases and J shed 5 bases, with 14 bases lying between them. The CDR3 region is CASSSGGGRYGYTF. The CDR3 DNA follows: TGTGCCAGCAGTTCCGGGGGGGGACGGTATGGCTACACCTTC.

The CDR3 here is CASSSTSTGQAKYF. In DNA form, the CDR3 reads TGTGCCAGCAGCTCAACATCCACCGGACAGGCCAAGTACTTC. This chain uses TRBV11-3 with TRBJ2-7; TRBD1 matches 7 bases. Trimming removed 4 bases from V and 11 bases from J; junction bases left unmatched: 14. The CDR3 has 14 amino acids. From germline, CDR1 is SGHNT and CDR2 YENEEA.

This clone was seen a few times. J is TRBJ2-3 and V is TRBV5-1; D is perhaps TRBD1 (5 bases). V gave up 6 bases and J gave up 4 bases, with 6 bases separating them. Germline CDR1 reads SGHRS; CDR2 reads YFSETQ. The CDR3 runs 11 residues. This CDR3 is CASKGADTQYF. Written as DNA, the CDR3 is TGCGCCAGCAAAGGGGCAGATACGCAGTATTTT.

The genes are TRBV5-1 and TRBJ2-5; 7 positions match TRBD1. There are 14 residues in the CDR3. With V trimmed by 6 bases and J by 1 base, 6 bases remained unmatched. Germline V gives CDR1 SGHRS, CDR2 YFSETQ. The CDR3 DNA is TGCGCCAGCACTTGGGGGACAGCCCAAGAGACCCAGTACTTC. It specifies CASTWGTAQETQYF.

This chain connects TRBV5-1 to TRBJ2-1, with 15 bases lining up with TRBD2. Per the germline V gene, CDR1 is SGHRS and CDR2 is YFSETQ. V dropped 5 bases and J dropped 9; count of bases not matched to a gene: 12. The CDR3 has 17 residues. DNA for the CDR3: TGCGCCAGCAGAACCGGGACTAGCGGGGGGCCCCCAGGTGAGCAGTTCTTC. Encoded protein: CASRTGTSGGPPGEQFF.

The chain recombines TRBV7-9 with TRBJ1-2; 7 bases fit TRBD1. Trimming cost V 7 bases and J 7 bases; bases outside gene matches: 9. The CDR3 runs 13 residues. Germline V lookup: CDR1 SEHNR, CDR2 FQNEAQ (reference sequence). This chain's CDR3 is CASILTGSSGYTF. CDR3 in DNA: TGTGCCAGCATCCTGACAGGGTCAAGTGGCTACACCTTC.

The chain carries TRBV5-1 and TRBJ1-1, with D unclear. The CDR3 totals 13 residues. Germline V gene data show CDR1 as SGHRS and CDR2 as YFSETQ. The V and J ends lost 7 bases and 3 bases respectively, with 13 bases between them. CDR3 nucleotides: TGCGCCAGCGGAGGTGGGTCGGACACTGAAGCTTTCTTT. It specifies CASGGGSDTEAFF.

The gene calls are TRBV19 and TRBJ2-7; the match to TRBD1 covers 9 bases. V shed 6 bases, J shed 5 bases, and the junction held 8 bases outside the gene matches. This CDR3 is built from 14 residues. CDR1 is LNHDA and CDR2 is SQIVND in the germline V gene (reference sequence). For the CDR3, the DNA is TGTGCCAGTAGAAATCCGGGACAGGGAGACGAGCAGTACTTC. Amino acid sequence: CASRNPGQGDEQYF.

The chain carries TRBV7-9 and TRBJ1-2, with D possibly TRBD1 on 5 matching bases. Germline V gene lookup returns CDR1 SEHNR and CDR2 FQNEAQ (reference sequence). This CDR3 comprises 14 residues. V was clipped by 1 base and J by 5 bases, with 11 bases between them. DNA of the CDR3: TGTGCCAGCAGCTTAGAGGCAGGGATTTATGGCTACACCTTC. As protein: CASSLEAGIYGYTF.

The chain joins TRBV7-2 to TRBJ2-5; 10 bases line up with TRBD1. The CDR3 runs 15 residues. CDR1 is SGHTA, CDR2 FQGNSA, per germline. The ends lost 1 base at V and 5 bases at J; junction bases unmatched: 4. CDR3 DNA sequence: TGTGCCAGCAGCTTAGGAGGGACAGGGGAGGAGACCCAGTACTTC. Encoded protein: CASSLGGTGEETQYF.